The 5 T cell receptor beta chains below all came from one sample that was sequenced in a study of T-cell reconstitution after alpha-beta-depleted transplantation in children (dated by TCRdb to about 2016). Library method: PCR. TCRdb names Illumina HiSeq 2500 as the instrument used. TCR libraries were prepared with molecular barcoding, using unique molecular identifiers to normalize TCRbeta repertoire quantification. The public reads were reprocessed in TCRdb via fastp at Q25 and MiXCR, keeping in-frame beta chains. Each entry is one CDR3 protein sequence, shown with its most common DNA and genes. The table for this sample lists about 240,000 distinct CDR3 sequences; about 12% of them were counted only once. Over 2% of the sample is held by the ten biggest clonotypes. The sample here was PBMCs from the stem cell graft donor, taken from the stem cell graft. The receptors here all came from a human donor who donated a stem cell graft to a child with acute lymphoblastic leukemia.

Here the CDR3 DNA reads TGTGCCAGCAGCCTGCTTGGCTTCGAGCAGTACTTC. This sequence encodes CASSLLGFEQYF. The chain is built from TRBV7-2 and TRBJ2-7; D not resolved. Germline V lookup: CDR1 SGHTA, CDR2 FQGNSA. The CDR3 is made up of 12 amino acids. V was trimmed by 5 bases and J by 6 bases, leaving 11 bases between them. Full variable domain (rest looked up from reference TRBV7-2 and TRBJ2-7): GAGVSQSPSNKVTEKGKDVELRCDPISGHTALYWYRQSLGQGLEFLIYFQGNSAPDKSGLPSDRFSAERTGGSVSTLTIQRTQQEDSAVYLCASSLLGFEQYFGPGTRLTVT.

The J gene is TRBJ2-7, the V gene TRBV7-9; weak D call: TRBD1 (6 bases). Trimming left V 5 bases short and J 3 bases short, with 17 bases between. This CDR3 region has 15 residues. The V gene's germline CDR1 is SEHNR and CDR2 FQNEAQ (reference sequence). The CDR3: CASSIGTPRVYEQYF. Written as DNA, the CDR3 is TGTGCCAGCAGCATCGGGACACCCCGGGTCTACGAGCAGTACTTC.

This clonotype was seen at least ten times. The rearrangement joins TRBV9 to TRBJ2-7; 10 nucleotides agree with TRBD2. CDR1 and CDR2 (germline): SGDLS, YYNGEE. The CDR3 has 15 amino acids. Trimming took 3 bases from V and 3 from J; bases not matched to a gene: 6. The CDR3 DNA follows: TGTGCCAGCAGCGCCGGGACTAGCGCCGTCTACGAGCAGTACTTC. Residues: CASSAGTSAVYEQYF.

Many counts were recorded for this clonotype. The chain combines TRBV7-2 with TRBJ2-4; D perhaps matches TRBD2 (6 bases). The length of the CDR3 is 16 residues. Germline V gene sequence: CDR1 SGHTA, CDR2 FQGNSA. Trimming shortened V by 6 bases and J by 9 bases, and 24 bases separated the two germline ends. The CDR3 reads CASSQMIGGIGVIQYF. DNA of the CDR3: TGTGCCAGCAGTCAAATGATCGGCGGGATAGGAGTCATTCAGTACTTC.

A few counts support this clonotype. The rearrangement joins TRBV20-1 to TRBJ1-1, with D possibly TRBD1 on 5 matching bases. The CDR3 runs 14 residues. The V end lost 0 bases, the J end lost 1 base, and 9 bases lay between the germline ends. Germline CDR1 DFQATT, CDR2 SNEGSKA (reference sequence). The DNA of the CDR3 is TGCAGTGCTAGAGAGGGGGGGTCGAACACTGAAGCTTTCTTT. Encoded protein: CSAREGGSNTEAFF.